The 14 T cell receptor beta chains below all came from one sample that was sequenced in a study of cytomegalovirus exposure and HLA in healthy donors. PCR was performed using 60 Vbeta and 13 Jbeta primers. This table comes from immunoSEQ multiplex PCR, and its TCRdb copy is limited to in-frame clones, with some not included. The table shows about 140,000 clones, with approximately 8.9% occurring only once. Sequences were obtained from PBMCs. The receptors derive from a woman aged 40 to 55 in good health and CMV-seropositive.

The V gene is TRBV5-5, the J gene TRBJ2-7; 11 nucleotides agree with TRBD2. V shed 1 base, J shed 2 bases, and the junction held 5 bases outside the gene matches. CDR1 SGHKS and CDR2 YYEKEE come from the germline V gene (reference sequence). The CDR3 is made up of 16 amino acids. CDR3 in amino acids: CASSLYGTSGTYEQYF. CDR3 DNA: TGTGCCAGCAGCTTGTACGGGACTAGCGGCACCTACGAGCAGTACTTC.

The V gene is TRBV15, the J gene TRBJ1-2; D may be TRBD1 (6 bases). Trimming removed 6 bases at V and 2 bases at J, with 16 bases between. The CDR3 is 15 residues long. Germline V gives CDR1 LNHNV, CDR2 YYDKDF (reference sequence). The CDR3, as DNA: TGTGCCACCAGTCAGGACAGAAATCGGAACTATGGCTACACCTTC. Protein product: CATSQDRNRNYGYTF.

The chain joins TRBV9 to TRBJ1-1, with D possibly TRBD1 on 5 matching bases. The CDR3 is 19 residues long. With 4 bases removed from V and 0 bases from J, the gap between germline ends came to 25 bases. CDR1 SGDLS and CDR2 YYNGEE come from the germline V gene. CDR3 residues: CASSSAGWGLGEMNTEAFF. The DNA of the CDR3 is TGTGCCAGCAGCTCAGCGGGATGGGGTTTGGGGGAAATGAACACTGAAGCTTTCTTT.

This clone has a handful of counts. This chain connects TRBV19 to TRBJ2-7; 8 bases map to TRBD1. Germline assignment: CDR1 LNHDA and CDR2 SQIVND (reference sequence). Germline trimming cut 3 bases from V and 5 bases from J; bases unmatched to any gene: 9. The CDR3 covers 15 residues. The CDR3 spells CASSMTEGQVHEQYF. The CDR3 coding sequence is TGTGCCAGTAGTATGACCGAGGGACAGGTCCACGAGCAGTACTTC.

The sample holds a few counts of this clone. The V and J genes are TRBV5-4 and TRBJ1-1, with D possibly matching TRBD1 (5 bases). The CDR3 covers 17 residues. Germline V lookup: CDR1 SGHNT, CDR2 YYREEE (reference sequence). Trimming removed 4 bases from V and 3 bases from J, with 22 bases in between. DNA of the CDR3: TGTGCCAGCAGCACCGGAGGGCAGGGCGGTTGGTACACTGAAGCTTTCTTT. Protein sequence: CASSTGGQGGWYTEAFF.

This clone appeared a few times. The chain couples TRBV2 to TRBJ2-4, with no clear D. The CDR3 sequence is 15 residues long. Germline values: CDR1 SNHLY, CDR2 FYNNEI. The V gene lost 7 bases and the J gene lost 0 bases, with 13 bases spanning the gap. The CDR3 DNA follows: TGTGCCAGCAATTCCCCCAAACTAGCCAAAAACATTCAGTACTTC. Residues: CASNSPKLAKNIQYF.

This clone was counted only a few times. This chain connects TRBV5-1 to TRBJ2-2; TRBD1 agrees at 9 bases. The germline CDR1 and CDR2 sequences are SGHRS and YFSETQ. Trimming cost V 3 bases and J 4 bases; bases outside gene matches: 4. The length of the CDR3 is 15 residues. The CDR3 DNA follows: TGCGCCAGCAGCTGGGACAGGGTGGGCACCGGGGAGCTGTTTTTT. Translated, it gives CASSWDRVGTGELFF.

There are a few counts of this clone. The chain recombines TRBV7-9 with TRBJ1-4; the D gene is possibly TRBD1 (5 bases). Trimming took 5 bases from V and 6 from J, leaving 16 bases between them. This CDR3 is built from 15 residues. Germline CDR1 is SEHNR and CDR2 is FQNEAQ (reference sequence). As DNA, the CDR3 is TGTGCCAGCAGCATCACAGGTCCGACGGATGAAAAACTGTTTTTT. Translating it yields CASSITGPTDEKLFF.

The CDR3 nucleotides read TGCGCCAGCAGCTTCCCGGGAGAGACCCAGTACTTC. This translates into CASSFPGETQYF. V and J are TRBV5-1 and TRBJ2-5; no definite D call. Trimming took off 2 bases at V and 4 bases at J, with 6 bases between the two ends. CDR3 length: 12 amino acids. From germline, CDR1 is SGHRS and CDR2 YFSETQ.

The chain recombines TRBV11-2 with TRBJ2-1; possibly TRBD1 for D (6 bases). The germline CDR1 and CDR2 sequences are SGHAT and FQNNGV. V lost 2 bases and J lost 6, with 8 bases in between. The CDR3 totals 13 residues. The CDR3 DNA reads TGTGCCAGCAGCTTAAGCAGGGGCAATGAGCAGTTCTTC. It translates to CASSLSRGNEQFF.

J is TRBJ1-5 and V is TRBV6-6, with 8 bases identical to TRBD1. Germline V gives CDR1 MNHNY, CDR2 SVGAGI (reference sequence). The CDR3 has 14 residues. Trimming removed 6 bases from V and 2 bases from J; junction bases left unmatched: 3. CDR3 in DNA: TGTGCCAGCAGGACAGGGGAGGGCAATCAGCCCCAGCATTTT. This translates into CASRTGEGNQPQHF.

A remark on this clone: Additional DNA sequences in this sample encode the identical CDR3. V gene TRBV27 combines with J gene TRBJ2-7; 8 bases align to TRBD2. From germline, CDR1 is MNHEY and CDR2 SMNVEV (reference sequence). The CDR3 runs to 13 residues. With 2 bases clipped from V and 3 bases from J, the junction kept 0 bases outside the gene matches. The CDR3 coding sequence is TGTGCCAGCAGTTTAGCGGGGGGCTACGAGCAGTACTTC. Translation: CASSLAGGYEQYF.

This chain uses TRBV5-1 with TRBJ1-1; possibly TRBD1 for D (5 bases). The CDR3 has 13 residues. Trimming took off 6 bases at V and 4 bases at J, with 13 bases between the two ends. Germline lookup yields CDR1 SGHRS and CDR2 YFSETQ. CDR3 loop: CASTLEGLTEAFF. The CDR3 nucleotides read TGCGCCAGCACCCTGGAGGGGCTCACTGAAGCTTTCTTT.

This clone was seen only a few times. The chain joins TRBV21-1 to TRBJ2-5; the D segment call TRBD2 is taken from the table without a DNA check. TRBV21-1 corresponds to a pseudogene. This CDR3 comprises 12 residues. Here the CDR3 DNA reads TGTGCCAGCAGCAGCCCCGAGGAGACCCAGTACTTC. Protein product: CASSSPEETQYF.